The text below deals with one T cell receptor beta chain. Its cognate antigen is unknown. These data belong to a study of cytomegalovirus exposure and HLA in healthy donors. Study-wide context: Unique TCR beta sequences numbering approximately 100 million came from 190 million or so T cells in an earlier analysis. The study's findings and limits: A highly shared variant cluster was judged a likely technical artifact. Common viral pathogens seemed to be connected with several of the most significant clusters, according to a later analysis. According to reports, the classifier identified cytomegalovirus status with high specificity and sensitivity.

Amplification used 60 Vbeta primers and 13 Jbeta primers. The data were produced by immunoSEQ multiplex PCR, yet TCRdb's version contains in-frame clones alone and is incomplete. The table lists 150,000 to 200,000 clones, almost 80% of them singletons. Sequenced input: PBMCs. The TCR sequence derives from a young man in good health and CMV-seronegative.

CDR3: CASSLDRLNTEAFF. DNA for the CDR3: TGTGCCAGCAGCTTAGACAGGTTGAACACTGAAGCTTTCTTT. The V and J genes are TRBV7-9 and TRBJ1-1; tentatively, D is TRBD1 (5 bases). V gave up 1 base and J gave up 0 bases, with 6 bases separating them. Germline values: CDR1 SEHNR, CDR2 FQNEAQ (reference sequence). The CDR3 runs 14 residues.